The source of this TCR beta chain is a study of cytomegalovirus exposure and HLA in healthy donors. Study information: The Caucasian-associated ancestry cluster contained approximately 81% of the approximately 420 genotyped donors.

V lost 3 bases and J lost 2; bases outside the gene matches: 7. CDR1 is SGHRS, CDR2 YFSETQ, per germline. The CDR3 spans 16 residues. Study-wide findings and caveats: The HLA-A and HLA-B alleles of most subjects were reportedly predicted accurately from TCR beta sequences. By a later analysis, the bulk of CMV-associated TCR beta chains appeared HLA-restricted.

For this clone: Its matching antigen is unknown.

With 60 Vbeta and 13 Jbeta primers, the PCR was carried out. This table comes from immunoSEQ multiplex PCR, and its TCRdb copy is limited to in-frame clones, with some not included. The table shows roughly 130,000 clones, with around 80% occurring only once. The genes are TRBV5-1 and TRBJ2-7, with TRBD1 identical over 11 bases. The source of this sequence is a man aged 40-49 years in good health and CMV-seronegative. Material for sequencing was PBMCs. The CDR3 sequence: CASSSYPGQGAYEQYF. The CDR3 coding sequence is TGCGCCAGCAGCTCGTACCCGGGACAGGGGGCCTACGAGCAGTACTTC.